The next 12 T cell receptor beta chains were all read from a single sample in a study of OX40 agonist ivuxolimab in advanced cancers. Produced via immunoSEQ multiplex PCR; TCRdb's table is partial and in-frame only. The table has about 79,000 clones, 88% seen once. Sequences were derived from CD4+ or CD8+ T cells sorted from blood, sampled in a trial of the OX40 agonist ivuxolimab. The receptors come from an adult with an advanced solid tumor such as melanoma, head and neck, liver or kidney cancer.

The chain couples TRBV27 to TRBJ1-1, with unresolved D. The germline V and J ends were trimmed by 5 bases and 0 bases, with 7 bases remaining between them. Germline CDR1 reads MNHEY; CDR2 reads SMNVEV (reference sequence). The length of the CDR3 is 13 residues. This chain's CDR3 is CASSQRMNTEAFF. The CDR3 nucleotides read TGTGCCAGCAGTCAAAGGATGAACACTGAAGCTTTCTTT.

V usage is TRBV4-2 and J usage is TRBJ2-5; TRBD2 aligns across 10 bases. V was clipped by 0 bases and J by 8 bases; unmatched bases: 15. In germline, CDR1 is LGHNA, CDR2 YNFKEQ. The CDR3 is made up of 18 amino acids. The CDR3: CASSQDLAASGSGSTQYF. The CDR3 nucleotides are TGTGCCAGCAGCCAAGATCTTGCGGCTAGCGGGAGTGGGTCAACCCAGTACTTC.

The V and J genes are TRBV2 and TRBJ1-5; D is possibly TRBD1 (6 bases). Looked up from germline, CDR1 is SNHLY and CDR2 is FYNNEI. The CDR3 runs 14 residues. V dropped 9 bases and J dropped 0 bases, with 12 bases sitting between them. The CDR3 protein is CASRKGGSNQPQHF. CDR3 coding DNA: TGTGCCAGTAGAAAGGGGGGTAGCAATCAGCCCCAGCATTTT. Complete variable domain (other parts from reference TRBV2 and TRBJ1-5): EPEVTQTPSHQVTQMGQEVILRCVPISNHLYFYWYRQILGQKVEFLVSFYNNEISEKSEIFDDQFSVERPDGSNFTLKIRSTKLEDSAMYFCASRKGGSNQPQHFGDGTRLSIL.

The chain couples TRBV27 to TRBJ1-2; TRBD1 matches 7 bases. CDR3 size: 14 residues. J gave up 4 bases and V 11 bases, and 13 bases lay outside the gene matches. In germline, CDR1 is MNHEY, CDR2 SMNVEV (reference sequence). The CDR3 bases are TGTGCCTTCCGCTACAGGGGCGCCCCCTATGGCTACACCTTC. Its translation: CAFRYRGAPYGYTF.

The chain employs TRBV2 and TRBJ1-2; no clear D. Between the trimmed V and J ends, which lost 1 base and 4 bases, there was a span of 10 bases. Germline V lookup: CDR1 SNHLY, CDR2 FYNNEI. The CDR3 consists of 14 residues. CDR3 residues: CASSEGGRVYGYTF. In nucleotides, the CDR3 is TGTGCCAGCAGTGAAGGTGGTAGGGTCTATGGCTACACCTTC.

The CDR3 DNA follows: TGTGCCAGTAGTCCGGGACAGGGGGCGGGCACGGTCTACGAGCAGTACTTC. Translated, it gives CASSPGQGAGTVYEQYF. The genes are TRBV19 and TRBJ2-7, with TRBD1 matching over 12 bases. The CDR3 is made up of 17 amino acids. V lost 5 bases, J lost 3 bases, and 11 bases stayed unmatched. The germline V gene has CDR1 LNHDA and CDR2 SQIVND (reference sequence). Together with reference TRBV19 and TRBJ2-7, the CDR3 gives the full variable domain: DGGITQSPKYLFRKEGQNVTLSCEQNLNHDAMYWYRQDPGQGLRLIYYSQIVNDFQKGDIAEGYSVSREKKESFPLTVTSAQKNPTAFYLCASSPGQGAGTVYEQYFGPGTRLTVT.

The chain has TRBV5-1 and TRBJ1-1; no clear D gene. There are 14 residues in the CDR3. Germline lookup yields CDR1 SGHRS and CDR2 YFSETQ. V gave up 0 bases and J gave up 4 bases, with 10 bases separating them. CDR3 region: CASSLAAAGTEAFF. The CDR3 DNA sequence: TGCGCCAGCAGCTTGGCAGCCGCGGGCACTGAAGCTTTCTTT.

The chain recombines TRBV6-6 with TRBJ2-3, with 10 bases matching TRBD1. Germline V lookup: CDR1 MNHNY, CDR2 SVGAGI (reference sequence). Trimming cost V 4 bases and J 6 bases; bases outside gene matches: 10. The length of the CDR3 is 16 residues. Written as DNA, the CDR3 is TGTGCCAGCAGTTCAATCACCGGGACAGGGGCCGATACGCAGTATTTT. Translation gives CASSSITGTGADTQYF.

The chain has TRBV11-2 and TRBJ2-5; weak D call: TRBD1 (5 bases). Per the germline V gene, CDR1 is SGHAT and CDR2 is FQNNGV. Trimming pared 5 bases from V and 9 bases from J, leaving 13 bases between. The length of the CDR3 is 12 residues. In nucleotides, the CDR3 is TGTGCCAGCAGCCAAGACAGAAGGGCCCAGTACTTC. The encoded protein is CASSQDRRAQYF. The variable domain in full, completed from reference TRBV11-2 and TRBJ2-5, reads EAGVAQSPRYKIIEKRQSVAFWCNPISGHATLYWYQQILGQGPKLLIQFQNNGVVDDSQLPKDRFSAERLKGVDSTLKIQPAKLEDSAVYLCASSQDRRAQYFGPGTRLLVL.

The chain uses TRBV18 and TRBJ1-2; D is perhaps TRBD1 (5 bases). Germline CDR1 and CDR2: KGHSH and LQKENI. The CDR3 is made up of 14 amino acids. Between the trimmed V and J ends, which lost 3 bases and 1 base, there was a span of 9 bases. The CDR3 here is CASSPQGSNYGYTF. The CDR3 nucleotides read TGTGCCAGCTCACCCCAGGGAAGTAACTATGGCTACACCTTC.

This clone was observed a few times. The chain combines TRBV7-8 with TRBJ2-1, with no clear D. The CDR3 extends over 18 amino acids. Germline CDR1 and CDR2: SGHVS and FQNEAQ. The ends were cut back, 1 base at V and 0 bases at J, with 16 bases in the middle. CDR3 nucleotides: TGTGCCAGCAGCTTAGTCCCCTCCCGGCCAAGCTCCTACAATGAGCAGTTCTTC. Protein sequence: CASSLVPSRPSSYNEQFF.

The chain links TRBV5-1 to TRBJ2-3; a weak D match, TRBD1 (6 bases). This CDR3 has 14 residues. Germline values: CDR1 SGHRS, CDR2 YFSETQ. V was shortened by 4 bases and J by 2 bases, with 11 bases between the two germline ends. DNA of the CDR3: TGCGCCAGCAGCGCGGACAGACACACAGATACGCAGTATTTT. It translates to CASSADRHTDTQYF. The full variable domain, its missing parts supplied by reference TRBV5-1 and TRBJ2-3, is KAGVTQTPRYLIKTRGQQVTLSCSPISGHRSVSWYQQTPGQGLQFLFEYFSETQRNKGNFPGRFSGRQFSNSRSEMNVSTLELGDSALYLCASSADRHTDTQYFGPGTRLTVL.